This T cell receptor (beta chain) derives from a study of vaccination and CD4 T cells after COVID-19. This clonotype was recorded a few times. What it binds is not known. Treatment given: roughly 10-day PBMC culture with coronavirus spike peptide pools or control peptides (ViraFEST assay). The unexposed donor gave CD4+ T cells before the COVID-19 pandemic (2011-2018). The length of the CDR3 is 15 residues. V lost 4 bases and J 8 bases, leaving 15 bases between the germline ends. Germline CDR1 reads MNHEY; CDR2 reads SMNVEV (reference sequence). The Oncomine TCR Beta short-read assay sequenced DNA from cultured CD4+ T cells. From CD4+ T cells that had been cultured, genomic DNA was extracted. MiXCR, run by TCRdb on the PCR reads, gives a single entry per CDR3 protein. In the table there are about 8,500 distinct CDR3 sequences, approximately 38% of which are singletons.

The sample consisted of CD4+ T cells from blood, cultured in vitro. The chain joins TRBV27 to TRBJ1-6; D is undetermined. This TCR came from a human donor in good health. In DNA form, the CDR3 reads TGTGCCAGCAGTTCACCTCGACCTAGGGATTCACCCCTCCACTTT. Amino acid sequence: CASSSPRPRDSPLHF.